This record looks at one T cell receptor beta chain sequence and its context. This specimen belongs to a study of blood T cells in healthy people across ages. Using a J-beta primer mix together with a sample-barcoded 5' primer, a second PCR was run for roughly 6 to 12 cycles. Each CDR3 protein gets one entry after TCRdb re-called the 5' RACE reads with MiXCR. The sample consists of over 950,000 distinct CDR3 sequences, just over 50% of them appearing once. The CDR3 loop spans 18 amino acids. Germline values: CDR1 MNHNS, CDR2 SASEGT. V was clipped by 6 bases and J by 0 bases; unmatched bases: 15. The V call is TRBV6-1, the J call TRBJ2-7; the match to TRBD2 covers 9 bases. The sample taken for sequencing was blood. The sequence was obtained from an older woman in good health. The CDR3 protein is CASSPEVVAGEGSYEQYF. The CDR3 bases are TGTGCCAGCAGCCCCGAGGTAGTAGCGGGGGAGGGCTCCTACGAGCAGTACTTC.